This TCR beta chain was retrieved from a study of Graves' ophthalmopathy and Graves' hyperthyroidism. Study as a whole: Peripheral blood was collected at initial diagnosis, before any treatment.

For repertoire sequencing, the TCR beta CDR3 regions were amplified from RNA transcripts. RT-PCR was first run with HTBI primers, then multiplex PCR in a second round. MiXCR, applied by TCRdb to the multiplex PCR reads, yields one record per CDR3 protein. The sample has roughly 160,000 distinct CDR3 sequences, approximately 38% seen once; the top ten hold under 7%. Each diagnosis was determined on the basis of clinical symptoms, serum thyroxine, TRAb, thyroid ultrasound and orbital computed tomography. The CDR3 runs to 15 residues. Germline CDR1 is MNHNS and CDR2 is SASEGT. Trimming stripped 2 bases from V and 0 bases from J, with 8 bases between.

The V gene is TRBV6-1, the J gene TRBJ1-3, with a weak D call TRBD1 (5 bases). This clonotype was obtained from a middle-aged woman with Graves' ophthalmopathy. Sequenced input: peripheral blood. This CDR3 reads CASSERTYSGNTIYF. The CDR3 coding sequence is TGTGCCAGCAGTGAACGGACATACTCTGGAAACACCATATATTTT.